A selection of T cell receptor beta chains follows, all from one sample in a study of CD4 T cells in relation to SARS-CoV-2 and coronaviruses. Assay used: immunoSEQ multiplex PCR; TCRdb lists only in-frame clones, some missing. The sample yields 20,000 to 25,000 clones, 75% to 80% seen once. No cognate antigen is known for these TCRs. Source material: CD4+ T cells from PBMCs, cultured in vitro. The receptors were sampled from a human donor in good health. CDR3s include the opening cysteine and the closing phenylalanine or tryptophan. D genes are given only for firm matches. Part of the rows lack a size; the others show once, few, many or a class for expanded clones.

clone size	D gene	V gene	J gene	CDR3 DNA	CDR3 protein
-	TRBD2	TRBV27	TRBJ2-1	TGTGCCAGCAGCCCTCGGCTAGCGGGAGGGGCGAATGAGCAGTTCTTC	CASSPRLAGGANEQFF
-	-	TRBV4-1	TRBJ2-7	TGCGCCAGCAGTCACCCTGCGATTACCTACGAGCAGTACTTC	CASSHPAITYEQYF
-	TRBD1	TRBV2	TRBJ1-1	TGTGCCACTCTGGGACAGATGAACACTGAAGCTTTCTTT	CATLGQMNTEAFF
-	-	TRBV7-3	TRBJ1-2	TGTGCCAGCAGCTCCCCCAGGGACCCCTATGGCTACACCTTC	CASSSPRDPYGYTF
-	TRBD1	TRBV10-1	TRBJ2-2	TGCGCCAGCAGTTCGGACAGGTCGGCCGGGGAGCTGTTTTTT	CASSSDRSAGELFF
few	TRBD1	TRBV5-1	TRBJ2-2	TGCGCCAGCAGCCTAGAGGGACAGGGGGCTAGGGAGCTGTTTTTT	CASSLEGQGARELFF
-	-	TRBV10-3	TRBJ1-1	TGTGCCATCAGTGAGGTGGCAGCTGAAGCTTTCTTT	CAISEVAAEAFF
-	-	TRBV21-1	TRBJ2-7	TGTGCCAGCAGCAAAGAAGTAGGACAGGGCTACGAGCAGTACTTC	CASSKEVGQGYEQYF
-	-	TRBV12-3/TRBV12-4	TRBJ1-2	TGTGCCAGCAGTTTAGGTATGGCCTATGGCTACACCTTC	CASSLGMAYGYTF
-	-	TRBV30	TRBJ1-3	TGTGCCTGGAGCAGGGTAGCAGGAAACACCATATATTTT	CAWSRVAGNTIYF
-	TRBD1	TRBV29-1	TRBJ2-7	TGCAGCGTTCGGGACAGGGAACTACACTACGAGCAGTACTTC	CSVRDRELHYEQYF
once	-	TRBV10-3	TRBJ2-1	TGTGCCATCAGCCACCTGGGGAGTACATTGGATATGCCCTCCTACAATGAGCAGTTCTTC	CAISHLGSTLDMPSYNEQFF
-	-	TRBV5-4	TRBJ1-2	TGTGCCAGCAGCTTGGAGTCCCAGGGGCGGGGTGGCTACACCTTC	CASSLESQGRGGYTF
once	TRBD1	TRBV11-3	TRBJ2-5	TGTGCCAGCAGCCCCGGAACCCGGGACAGGGGGCTCCCAGAGACCCAGTACTTC	CASSPGTRDRGLPETQYF
few	-	TRBV30	TRBJ1-5	TGTGCCTCGAGGGCCGATAGCAATCAGCCCCAGCATTTT	CASRADSNQPQHF
-	TRBD1	TRBV5-1	TRBJ2-5	TGCGCCAGCAGCTTGGGACAGGGTGGGGCAGAGACCCAGTACTTC	CASSLGQGGAETQYF
-	-	TRBV29-1	TRBJ2-4	TGCAGCGTTGGGCCCAGGCTGACGGACATTCAGTACTTC	CSVGPRLTDIQYF
-	-	TRBV5-1	TRBJ1-6	TGCGCCAGCAGCTTGGATGGGGACACGCTGTATAATTCACCCCTCCACTTT	CASSLDGDTLYNSPLHF
-	TRBD1	TRBV28	TRBJ1-1	TGTGCCAGCAGTTTATTGCAGGGGGGAGTGAACACTGAAGCTTTCTTT	CASSLLQGGVNTEAFF